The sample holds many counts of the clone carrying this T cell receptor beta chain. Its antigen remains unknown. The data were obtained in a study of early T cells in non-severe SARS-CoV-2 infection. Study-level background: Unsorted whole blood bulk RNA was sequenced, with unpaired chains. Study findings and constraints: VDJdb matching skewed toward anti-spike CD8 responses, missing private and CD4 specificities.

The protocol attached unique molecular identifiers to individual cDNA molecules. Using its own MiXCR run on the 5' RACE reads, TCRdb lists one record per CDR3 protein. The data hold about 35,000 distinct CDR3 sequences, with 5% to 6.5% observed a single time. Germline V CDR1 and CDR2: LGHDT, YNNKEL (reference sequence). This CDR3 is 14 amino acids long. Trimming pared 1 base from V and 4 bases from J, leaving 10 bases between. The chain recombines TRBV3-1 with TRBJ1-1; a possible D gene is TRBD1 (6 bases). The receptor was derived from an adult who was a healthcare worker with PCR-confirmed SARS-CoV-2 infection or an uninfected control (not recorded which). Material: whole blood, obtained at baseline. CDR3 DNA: TGTGCCAGCAGCCAAGCCAGGGGCAGCACTGAAGCTTTCTTT. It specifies CASSQARGSTEAFF.